This T cell receptor (beta chain) was sequenced during a study of glioma-infiltrating T cells. This clonotype occurred many times. The iRepertoire nested amplicon-rescue multiplex PCR amplified TCR alpha and beta CDR3s from RNA. Using its own MiXCR run on the multiplex PCR reads, TCRdb lists one record per CDR3 protein. The sample records roughly 20,000 distinct CDR3 sequences, approximately 23% being singletons. V gave up 6 bases and J gave up 0 bases; unmatched junction bases: 6. The V gene's germline CDR1 is MDHEN and CDR2 SYDVKM. The CDR3 is 17 amino acids. This clonotype was obtained from a human donor with low-grade glioma or glioblastoma, undergoing nonglioma brain surgery, or in good health (not recorded which). Sequencing used glioma tissue, nonneoplastic brain tissue, or PBMCs (not recorded which). The rearrangement joins TRBV28 to TRBJ1-3; TRBD1 matches at 12 bases. This chain's CDR3 is CASSPPGQGASGNTIYF. DNA of the CDR3: TGTGCCAGCAGCCCACCGGGACAGGGGGCCTCTGGAAACACCATATATTTT.